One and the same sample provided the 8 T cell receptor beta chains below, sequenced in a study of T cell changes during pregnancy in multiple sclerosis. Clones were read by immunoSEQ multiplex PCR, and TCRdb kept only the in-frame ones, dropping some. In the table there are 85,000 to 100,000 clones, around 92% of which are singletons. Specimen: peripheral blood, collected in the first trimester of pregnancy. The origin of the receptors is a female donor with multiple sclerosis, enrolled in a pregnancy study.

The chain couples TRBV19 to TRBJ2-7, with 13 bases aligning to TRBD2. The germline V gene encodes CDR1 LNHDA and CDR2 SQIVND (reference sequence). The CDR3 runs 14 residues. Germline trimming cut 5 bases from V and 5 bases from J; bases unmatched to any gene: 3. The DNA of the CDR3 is TGTGCCAGTAGTTTCGGACTAGCGGGAGACGAGCAGTACTTC. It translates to CASSFGLAGDEQYF. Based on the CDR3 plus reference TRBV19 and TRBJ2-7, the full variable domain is DGGITQSPKYLFRKEGQNVTLSCEQNLNHDAMYWYRQDPGQGLRLIYYSQIVNDFQKGDIAEGYSVSREKKESFPLTVTSAQKNPTAFYLCASSFGLAGDEQYFGPGTRLTVT.

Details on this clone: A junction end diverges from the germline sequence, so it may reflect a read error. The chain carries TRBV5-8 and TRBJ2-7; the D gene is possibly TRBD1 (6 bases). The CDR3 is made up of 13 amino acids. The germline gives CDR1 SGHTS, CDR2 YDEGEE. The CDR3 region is CASSPQGRYEQCF. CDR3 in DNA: TGTGCCAGCAGCCCTCAGGGGCGATACGAGCAGTGCTTC.

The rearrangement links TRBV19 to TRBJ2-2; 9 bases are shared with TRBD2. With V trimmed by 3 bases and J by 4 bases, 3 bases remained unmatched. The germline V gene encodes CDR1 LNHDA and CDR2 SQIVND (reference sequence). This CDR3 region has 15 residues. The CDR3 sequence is CASSMGGRATGELFF. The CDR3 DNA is TGTGCCAGTAGTATGGGCGGGAGGGCCACCGGGGAGCTGTTTTTT.

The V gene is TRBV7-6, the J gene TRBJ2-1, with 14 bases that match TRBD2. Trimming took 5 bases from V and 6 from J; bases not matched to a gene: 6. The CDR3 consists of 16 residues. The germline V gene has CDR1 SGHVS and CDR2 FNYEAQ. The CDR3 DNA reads TGTGCCAGCAGCACGACCGGACTAGCGGGGGGCAATGAGCAGTTCTTC. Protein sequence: CASSTTGLAGGNEQFF.

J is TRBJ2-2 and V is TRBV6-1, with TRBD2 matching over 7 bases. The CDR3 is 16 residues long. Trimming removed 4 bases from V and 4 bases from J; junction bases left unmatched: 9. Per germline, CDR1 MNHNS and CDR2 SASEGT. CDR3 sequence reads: CASSGHGGRATGELFF. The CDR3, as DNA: TGTGCCAGCAGTGGGCATGGGGGGAGGGCCACCGGGGAGCTGTTTTTT.

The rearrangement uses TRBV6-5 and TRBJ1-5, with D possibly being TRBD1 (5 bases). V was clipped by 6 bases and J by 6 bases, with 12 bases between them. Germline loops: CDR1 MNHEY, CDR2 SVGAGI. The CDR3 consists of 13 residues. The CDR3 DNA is TGTGCCAGCAGCCCCGCCGGGGGTCAGCCCCAGCATTTT. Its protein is CASSPAGGQPQHF.

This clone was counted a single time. The CDR3 DNA sequence: TGTGCCAGCAGTTACTCGAAGCAGGGTAACTATGGCTACACCTTC. It specifies CASSYSKQGNYGYTF. The chain is built from TRBV6-5 and TRBJ1-2, with D tentatively TRBD1 (5 bases). The germline V and J ends were trimmed by 0 bases and 1 base, with 9 bases remaining between them. Germline V gene data show CDR1 as MNHEY and CDR2 as SVGAGI. CDR3 length: 15 residues.

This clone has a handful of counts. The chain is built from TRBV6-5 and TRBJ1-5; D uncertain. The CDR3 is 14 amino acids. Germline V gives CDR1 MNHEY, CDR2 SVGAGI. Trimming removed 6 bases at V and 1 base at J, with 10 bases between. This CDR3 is CASSYPGSNQPQHF. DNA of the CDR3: TGTGCCAGCAGCTACCCGGGAAGCAATCAGCCCCAGCATTTT.